Included here is one TCR beta chain sequence, with context. The antigen is unknown. Using immunoSEQ multiplex PCR, the repertoire was profiled, and TCRdb retains in-frame clones only, with some absent. The sample shows about 94,000 clones, roughly 80% of them seen only once. These data come from a study of radiotherapy plus CTLA-4 blockade in lung cancer. Trimming stripped 1 base from V and 1 base from J, with 7 bases between. CDR1 is SEHNR, CDR2 FQNEAQ, per germline (reference sequence). This CDR3 comprises 14 residues. The study's findings and limits: Subsequent to radiotherapy plus ipilimumab, tumor-derived TCR clones underwent expansion in blood.

J is TRBJ1-1 and V is TRBV7-9; D call uncertain. The sequences come from peripheral blood, collected from a patient treated with radiotherapy plus ipilimumab. The sequence was obtained from a human donor with non-small cell lung cancer that progressed on radiotherapy plus ipilimumab. The CDR3 bases are TGTGCCAGCAGCTTAGGCAGGACGAACACTGAAGCTTTCTTT. It specifies CASSLGRTNTEAFF. Full variable domain (remainder filled in from reference TRBV7-9 and TRBJ1-1): DTGVSQNPRHKITKRGQNVTFRCDPISEHNRLYWYRQTLGQGPEFLTYFQNEAQLEKSRLLSDRFSAERPKGSFSTLEIQRTEQGDSAMYLCASSLGRTNTEAFFGQGTRLTVV.